This record looks at one TCR beta chain sequence and its context. Germline V gives CDR1 SGHKS, CDR2 YYEKEE (reference sequence). Trimming cost V 2 bases and J 0 bases; bases outside gene matches: 4. CDR3 length equals 15 residues. Terminally differentiated effector memory CD45RA+ cells were left out of the naive CD8 fraction, which was CD45RO-negative and positively selected for CCR7. The sample is drawn from a study of shared clonotypes between healthy human individuals. For sorted subsets, about 200 ng DNA per replicate equaled 33,000 or so T cell genomes. Some clones are missing from TCRdb's copy, which holds only in-frame ones; the method was immunoSEQ multiplex PCR. The table includes nearly 2 million clones, 85% to 95% detected once.

The sequence was collected from a man aged 18 to 35 in good health. The J gene is TRBJ2-7, the V gene TRBV5-5, with 8 nucleotides matching TRBD2. What was sequenced was naive CD8+ T cells sorted from blood. CDR3 protein: CASSFLAGISYEQYF. CDR3 DNA: TGTGCCAGCAGCTTTCTAGCGGGCATCTCCTACGAGCAGTACTTC.